This is a list of T cell receptor beta chains from one sample in a study of T cells in localized non-small cell lung cancer. This table comes from immunoSEQ multiplex PCR, and its TCRdb copy is limited to in-frame clones, with some not included. The table has roughly 30,000 clones, 80% to 85% seen once. Sequenced here: peripheral blood mononuclear cells, sampled before any cancer treatment. The receptor source for this set is a man aged 35 to 69 with stage III lung adenocarcinoma. The CDR3 runs from the conserved cysteine through the conserved F or W. D genes are given only for firm matches. The size entry is marked missing in some rows and otherwise reads once, few, many or a size class.

len,d_gene,j_gene,abundance,v_gene,CDR3aa,CDR3nt
14,NA,TRBJ2-6,NA,TRBV6-5,CASQRGGGANVLTF,TGTGCCAGCCAAAGGGGCGGTGGGGCCAACGTCCTGACTTTC
14,NA,TRBJ2-3,NA,TRBV10-3,CAISKEGSTDTQYF,TGTGCCATCAGTAAGGAGGGTAGCACAGATACGCAGTATTTT
14,NA,TRBJ2-5,NA,TRBV19,CASRITGAGETQYF,TGTGCCAGTAGGATTACAGGAGCCGGGGAGACCCAGTACTTC
16,TRBD2,TRBJ2-3,NA,TRBV7-3,CASSPQSGRAADTQYF,TGTGCCAGCAGCCCCCAAAGCGGGAGGGCGGCAGATACGCAGTATTTT
15,NA,TRBJ1-3,NA,TRBV28,CASHSPKGRANTIYF,TGTGCCAGCCATTCGCCCAAAGGGAGGGCCAACACCATATATTTT
13,NA,TRBJ2-7,once,TRBV6-1,CASSEFRVDEQYF,TGTGCCAGCAGTGAATTCAGGGTAGACGAGCAGTACTTC
11,NA,TRBJ2-2,NA,TRBV29-1,CSALNTGELFF,TGCAGCGCCCTGAACACCGGGGAGCTGTTTTTT
13,NA,TRBJ1-1,NA,TRBV5-1,CASSFAGNTEAFF,TGCGCCAGCAGCTTTGCAGGGAACACTGAAGCTTTCTTT
14,NA,TRBJ1-1,NA,TRBV7-9,CASSSTGVNTEAFF,TGTGCCAGCAGTAGCACAGGAGTGAACACTGAAGCTTTCTTT
15,NA,TRBJ1-4,NA,TRBV11-2,CASSDYREGSEKLFF,TGTGCCAGCAGCGATTACAGGGAGGGCTCTGAAAAACTGTTTTTT
17,TRBD1,TRBJ1-5,NA,TRBV10-3,CAISTGQGTYGNQPQHF,TGTGCCATCAGTACAGGACAGGGCACCTATGGCAATCAGCCCCAGCATTTT
16,NA,TRBJ2-1,NA,TRBV11-2,CASSFRDKGGYNEQFF,TGTGCCAGCAGCTTCCGGGACAAAGGGGGTTACAATGAGCAGTTCTTC